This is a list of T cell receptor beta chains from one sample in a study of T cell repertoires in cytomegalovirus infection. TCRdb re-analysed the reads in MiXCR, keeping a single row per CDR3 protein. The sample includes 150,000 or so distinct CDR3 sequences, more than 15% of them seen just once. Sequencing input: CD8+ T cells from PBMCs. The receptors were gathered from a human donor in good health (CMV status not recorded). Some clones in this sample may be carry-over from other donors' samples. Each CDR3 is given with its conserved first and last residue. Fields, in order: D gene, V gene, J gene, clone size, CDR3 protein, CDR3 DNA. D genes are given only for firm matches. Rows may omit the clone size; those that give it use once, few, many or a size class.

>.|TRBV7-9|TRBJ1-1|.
CASRPPTSRGLSRTEAFF
TGTGCCAGCAGACCACCAACCTCCCGGGGACTATCTAGGACTGAAGCTTTCTTT
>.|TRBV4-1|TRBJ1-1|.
CASSQVSMNTEAFF
TGCGCCAGCAGCCAAGTTAGCATGAACACTGAAGCTTTCTTT
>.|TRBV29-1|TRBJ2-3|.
CSVEGRGDTQYF
TGCAGCGTTGAAGGGCGAGGAGATACGCAGTATTTT
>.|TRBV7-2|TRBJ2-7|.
CASSFQGRREFAYEQYF
TGTGCCAGCAGTTTCCAGGGGCGGCGGGAGTTCGCCTACGAGCAGTACTTC
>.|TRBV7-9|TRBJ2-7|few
CASSLLDKAIYEQYF
TGTGCCAGCAGTCTCTTGGACAAAGCAATCTACGAGCAGTACTTC
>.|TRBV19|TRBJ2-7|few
CASSPSDAYEQYF
TGTGCCAGTAGTCCTTCAGATGCGTACGAGCAGTACTTC
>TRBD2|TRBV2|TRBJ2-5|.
CARRPISLAGDQETQYF
TGTGCCCGCCGCCCAATCTCACTAGCGGGGGACCAAGAGACCCAGTACTTC
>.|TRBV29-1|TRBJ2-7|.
CSVLGNEQYF
TGCAGCGTTTTGGGCAACGAGCAGTACTTC
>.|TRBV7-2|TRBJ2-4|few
CASSLEGEKNIQYF
TGTGCCAGCAGCTTAGAAGGCGAAAAAAACATTCAGTACTTC
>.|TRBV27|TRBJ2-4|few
CASSSPDRTLYF
TGTGCCAGCAGTTCCCCCGACAGGACCCTATACTTC
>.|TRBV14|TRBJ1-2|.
CASSQVQTYGYTF
TGTGCCAGCAGCCAGGTACAGACCTATGGCTACACCTTC
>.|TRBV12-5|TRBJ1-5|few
CASGLVNSDSNQPQHF
TGTGCTAGTGGTTTGGTAAACTCGGATAGCAATCAGCCCCAGCATTTT
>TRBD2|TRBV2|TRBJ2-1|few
CASRPLAGGPHEQFF
TGTGCCAGCAGGCCCTTAGCGGGAGGCCCGCATGAGCAGTTCTTC
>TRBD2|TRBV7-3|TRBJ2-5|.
CASSPPSGSRETQYF
TGTGCCAGCAGCCCACCCAGCGGGAGTAGGGAGACCCAGTACTTC